The 5 T cell receptor beta chains listed next were all sequenced from one sample in a study of cytomegalovirus exposure and HLA in healthy donors. PCR involved 60 Vbeta and 13 Jbeta primers. Here immunoSEQ multiplex PCR was the method, and the copy in TCRdb shows in-frame clones only, minus some. The repertoire consists of 120,000 or so clones, with 80% occurring once and the leading ten covering approximately 8.4%. Source material: PBMCs. Receptor source: a man aged 30 to 39 in good health and CMV-seropositive.

The chain uses TRBV7-9 and TRBJ2-3; TRBD1 agrees at 8 bases. The junction had 10 bases not matched to a gene; V was cut back by 5 bases and J by 3 bases. Germline V gene sequence: CDR1 SEHNR, CDR2 FQNEAQ (reference sequence). The CDR3 has 16 residues. CDR3 loop: CASSPYDRGPTDTQYF. The CDR3 DNA sequence: TGTGCCAGCAGCCCCTACGACAGGGGCCCGACAGATACGCAGTATTTT.

The gene calls are TRBV5-1 and TRBJ2-2, with 8 bases lining up with TRBD1. Germline trimming cut 1 base from V and 4 bases from J; bases unmatched to any gene: 6. CDR3 size: 16 residues. CDR1 SGHRS and CDR2 YFSETQ come from the germline V gene. CDR3 protein: CASSLSRGRGTGELFF. The CDR3, as DNA: TGCGCCAGCAGCTTGAGCAGGGGGCGGGGCACCGGGGAGCTGTTTTTT.

This clone was detected only a few times. The chain couples TRBV6-1 to TRBJ2-2, with a possible D match to TRBD1 (6 bases). The CDR3 extends over 15 amino acids. Looked up from germline, CDR1 is MNHNS and CDR2 is SASEGT. V was cut by 2 bases and J by 3 bases, with 10 bases left in between. The CDR3 spells CASSERTVHTGELFF. In DNA form, the CDR3 reads TGTGCCAGCAGTGAACGGACAGTCCACACCGGGGAGCTGTTTTTT.

The rearrangement joins TRBV2 to TRBJ1-5; TRBD1 is a possible D gene (6 bases). Germline V gene sequence: CDR1 SNHLY, CDR2 FYNNEI. V lost 4 bases and J 4 bases, leaving 8 bases between the germline ends. The CDR3 spans 13 residues. The CDR3 is CASSATGNQPQHF. CDR3 coding DNA: TGTGCCAGCAGTGCGACAGGTAATCAGCCCCAGCATTTT. The entire variable domain, with the rest obtained from reference TRBV2 and TRBJ1-5, is as follows: EPEVTQTPSHQVTQMGQEVILRCVPISNHLYFYWYRQILGQKVEFLVSFYNNEISEKSEIFDDQFSVERPDGSNFTLKIRSTKLEDSAMYFCASSATGNQPQHFGDGTRLSIL.

The rearrangement links TRBV5-1 to TRBJ1-4; D is possibly TRBD1 (5 bases). With 2 bases removed from V and 8 bases from J, the gap between germline ends came to 13 bases. Germline CDR1 SGHRS, CDR2 YFSETQ. This CDR3 comprises 14 residues. The CDR3 bases are TGCGCCAGCAGCTTCGGCAGGGTAGAAGAAAAACTGTTTTTT. It yields the protein CASSFGRVEEKLFF.